This T cell receptor beta chain appears in the sequencing data of a study of OX40 agonist ivuxolimab in advanced cancers. This clone occurred once. Profiled with immunoSEQ multiplex PCR; TCRdb holds only in-frame clones, not every one. The sample carries fewer than 4,000 clones, 92% recorded once. Germline V gene data show CDR1 as KGHSH and CDR2 as LQKENI. Trimming took 5 bases from V and 4 from J, leaving 11 bases between them. The CDR3 contains 13 residues. The gene calls are TRBV18 and TRBJ2-5; tentatively, D is TRBD2 (5 bases). The TCR was taken from an adult with an advanced solid tumor such as melanoma, head and neck, liver or kidney cancer. Sequencing was performed on CD4+ or CD8+ T cells sorted from blood, taken in a trial of the OX40 agonist ivuxolimab. The CDR3 region has the DNA TGTGCCAGCTCATCGGACTGGAGAGAGACCCAGTACTTC. This translates into CASSSDWRETQYF. Together with reference TRBV18 and TRBJ2-5, the CDR3 gives the full variable domain: NAGVMQNPRHLVRRRGQEARLRCSPMKGHSHVYWYRQLPEEGLKFMVYLQKENIIDESGMPKERFSAEFPKEGPSILRIQQVVRGDSAAYFCASSSDWRETQYFGPGTRLLVL.